These 7 T cell receptor beta chains were sequenced from one sample in a study of T-cell memory formation after mild COVID-19. One entry per CDR3 protein, called by TCRdb with MiXCR from the 5' RACE reads. The table includes 410,000 or so distinct CDR3 sequences, about 22% detected once. The specimen was PBMCs or a T cell subset sorted from them (not recorded which). These receptors all come from an adult woman who had mild COVID-19 (a few samples of this study predate the infection). Cell type and time point are not known.

The gene calls are TRBV19 and TRBJ2-4, with D possibly being TRBD1 (5 bases). Germline lookup yields CDR1 LNHDA and CDR2 SQIVND (reference sequence). The V and J ends lost 8 bases and 1 base respectively, with 15 bases between them. The CDR3 contains 15 residues. The CDR3 is CASLKGNGAKNIQYF. In DNA, the CDR3 is TGTGCCAGTCTGAAGGGGAACGGGGCCAAAAACATTCAGTACTTC.

The gene calls are TRBV6-5 and TRBJ2-2, with D possibly being TRBD1 or TRBD2 (5 bases each). The CDR3 is made up of 14 amino acids. Trimming removed 11 bases at V and 4 bases at J, with 17 bases between. Germline lookup yields CDR1 MNHEY and CDR2 SVGAGI. The CDR3 reads CAVQRGESTGELFF. The CDR3 bases are TGTGCCGTACAGAGGGGCGAGAGCACCGGGGAGCTGTTTTTT.

The chain joins TRBV4-1 to TRBJ1-1; a possible D gene is TRBD1 (6 bases). In germline, CDR1 is MGHRA, CDR2 YSYEKL. Trimming cost V 1 base and J 5 bases, with 11 bases left between them. The CDR3 sequence is 14 residues long. The chain's CDR3 is CASSQAGEETEAFF. The CDR3 DNA is TGCGCCAGCAGCCAAGCAGGGGAAGAGACTGAAGCTTTCTTT.

Many counts were recorded for this clonotype. The rearrangement links TRBV7-3 to TRBJ1-1; 7 positions match TRBD1. The CDR3 runs 14 residues. V was pared by 5 bases and J by 1 base, with 4 bases of the junction left unmatched. Germline V gives CDR1 SGHTA, CDR2 FQGTGA. In DNA, the CDR3 is TGTGCCAGCAGCCAGACAGGGAGGAACACTGAAGCTTTCTTT. Amino acid sequence: CASSQTGRNTEAFF. The full variable domain, its missing parts supplied by reference TRBV7-3 and TRBJ1-1, is GAGVSQTPSNKVTEKGKYVELRCDPISGHTALYWYRQSLGQGPEFLIYFQGTGAADDSGLPNDRFFAVRPEGSVSTLKIQRTERGDSAVYLCASSQTGRNTEAFFGQGTRLTVV.

This chain uses TRBV6-6 with TRBJ2-5, with D perhaps matching TRBD1 (5 bases). From germline, CDR1 is MNHNY and CDR2 SVGAGI (reference sequence). Trimming removed 8 bases at V and 7 bases at J, with 23 bases between. The CDR3 sequence is 15 residues long. The chain's CDR3 is CASSRGLDWIGTQYF. CDR3 sequence (DNA): TGTGCCAGCTCTAGGGGCCTAGACTGGATCGGGACCCAGTACTTC.

This clonotype has a handful of counts. This chain uses TRBV15 with TRBJ2-5, with unresolved D. This CDR3 has 14 residues. Germline V gene sequence: CDR1 LNHNV, CDR2 YYDKDF (reference sequence). V was trimmed by 0 bases and J by 5 bases, leaving 10 bases between them. DNA for the CDR3: TGTGCCACCAGCAGAGATCGGAGCGCCGAGACCCAGTACTTC. Protein sequence: CATSRDRSAETQYF. The whole variable domain, remainder taken from reference TRBV15 and TRBJ2-5, is DAMVIQNPRYQVTQFGKPVTLSCSQTLNHNVMYWYQQKSSQAPKLLFHYYDKDFNNEADTPDNFQSRRPNTSFCFLDIRSPGLGDTAMYLCATSRDRSAETQYFGPGTRLLVL.

In this sample, this clonotype turned up a few times. This chain uses TRBV20-1 with TRBJ1-5; D remains ambiguous. This CDR3 has 12 residues. CDR1 is DFQATT and CDR2 is SNEGSKA in the germline V gene (reference sequence). Trimming cost V 2 bases and J 7 bases, with 9 bases left between them. The CDR3 DNA is TGCAGTGCTAGATATGTGGGGCAGCCCCAGCATTTT. This gives the protein CSARYVGQPQHF.